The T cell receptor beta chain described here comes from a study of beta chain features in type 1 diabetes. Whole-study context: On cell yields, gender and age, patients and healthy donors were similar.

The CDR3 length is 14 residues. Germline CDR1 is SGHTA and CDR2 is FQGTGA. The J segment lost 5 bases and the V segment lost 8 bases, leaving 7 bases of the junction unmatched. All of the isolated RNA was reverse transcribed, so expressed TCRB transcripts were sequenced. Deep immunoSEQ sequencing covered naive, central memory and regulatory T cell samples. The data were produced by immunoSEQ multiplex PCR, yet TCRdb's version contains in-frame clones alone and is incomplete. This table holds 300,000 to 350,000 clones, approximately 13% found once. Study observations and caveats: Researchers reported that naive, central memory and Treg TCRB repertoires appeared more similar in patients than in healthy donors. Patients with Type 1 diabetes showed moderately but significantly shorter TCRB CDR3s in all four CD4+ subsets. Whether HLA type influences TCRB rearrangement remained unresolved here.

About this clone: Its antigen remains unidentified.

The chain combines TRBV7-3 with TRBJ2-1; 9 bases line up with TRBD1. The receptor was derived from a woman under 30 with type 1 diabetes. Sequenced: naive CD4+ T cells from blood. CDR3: CASAGTGKDNEQFF. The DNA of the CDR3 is TGTGCCAGCGCCGGGACAGGGAAGGACAATGAGCAGTTCTTC.